The 27 T cell receptor beta chains given below trace back to one sample, sequenced in a study of shared clonotypes between healthy human individuals. Sequencing used immunoSEQ multiplex PCR; TCRdb keeps in-frame clones, though not all of them. This sample has approximately 2,300,000 clones, with around 90% found just once. The sample comprised naive CD4+ T cells from PBMCs. Subset of the sample: CD45RA+ positively selected. These receptors all come from a young man in good health. Some clones in this sample may be carry-over from other donors' samples.

This chain connects TRBV7-2 to TRBJ2-7, with a possible D match to TRBD2 (6 bases). Between the trimmed V and J ends, which lost 2 bases and 2 bases, there was a span of 13 bases. Germline V CDR1 and CDR2: SGHTA, FQGNSA. The CDR3 is 15 amino acids. CDR3 protein: CASSLILSGPYEQYF. CDR3 coding DNA: TGTGCCAGCAGCTTAATTCTCAGCGGGCCCTACGAGCAGTACTTC.

The chain carries TRBV6-5 and TRBJ1-3; the D is unclear. Germline lookup yields CDR1 MNHEY and CDR2 SVGAGI. Trimming took 0 bases from V and 4 from J, leaving 13 bases between them. This CDR3 is 16 amino acids long. CDR3 nucleotides: TGTGCCAGCAGTTACTCGTTCGGGATCGTGGGAAACACCATATATTTT. Translation gives CASSYSFGIVGNTIYF.

The rearrangement links TRBV27 to TRBJ2-1; a possible D gene is TRBD1 (6 bases). V lost 5 bases to trimming and J lost 5 bases, with 13 bases between them. This CDR3 contains 14 residues. Germline V gene data show CDR1 as MNHEY and CDR2 as SMNVEV (reference sequence). Here the CDR3 reads CASSHRDTNNEQFF. Here the CDR3 DNA reads TGTGCCAGCAGTCACCGGGACACCAACAATGAGCAGTTCTTC.

V and J are TRBV11-1 and TRBJ2-1, with 10 bases that match TRBD2. With 2 bases clipped from V and 7 bases from J, the junction kept 11 bases outside the gene matches. This CDR3 spans 17 amino acids. Germline V lookup: CDR1 SGHAT, CDR2 FQDESV (reference sequence). The CDR3 nucleotides read TGTGCCAGCAGCTTATCCCTCGGGCTAGCGGGAGAGAATGAGCAGTTCTTC. Translation gives CASSLSLGLAGENEQFF.

This clone was observed a single time. V and J are TRBV10-3 and TRBJ1-1; D gene uncertain. The CDR3 is 14 residues long. Germline values: CDR1 ENHRY, CDR2 SYGVKD. V was clipped by 2 bases and J by 1 base, with 8 bases between them. The CDR3 is CAISERRENTEAFF. CDR3 nucleotides: TGTGCCATCAGTGAGCGGCGGGAGAACACTGAAGCTTTCTTT.

The V gene is TRBV28, the J gene TRBJ2-7; a weak D match, TRBD2 (5 bases). Trimming removed 1 base from V and 4 bases from J, with 11 bases in between. CDR3 length: 14 amino acids. From germline, CDR1 is MDHEN and CDR2 SYDVKM. CDR3 bases: TGTGCCAGCAGTTTATCCCCGGGAAGATACGAGCAGTACTTC. It codes for CASSLSPGRYEQYF. Drawing the rest from reference TRBV28 and TRBJ2-7, the complete variable domain is DVKVTQSSRYLVKRTGEKVFLECVQDMDHENMFWYRQDPGLGLRLIYFSYDVKMKEKGDIPEGYSVSREKKERFSLILESASTNQTSMYLCASSLSPGRYEQYFGPGTRLTVT.

On this clone: The identical CDR3 is also encoded by other nucleotide sequences in the sample. The chain links TRBV9 to TRBJ1-5; D is unclear. This CDR3 contains 15 residues. V lost 0 bases and J 0 bases, leaving 7 bases between the germline ends. CDR1 is SGDLS and CDR2 is YYNGEE in the germline V gene. CDR3 region: CASSVGTGSNQPQHF. In DNA form, the CDR3 reads TGTGCCAGCAGCGTAGGAACGGGTAGCAATCAGCCCCAGCATTTT.

The chain has TRBV19 and TRBJ1-2; D is perhaps TRBD1 (6 bases). Trimming cost V 5 bases and J 8 bases, with 12 bases left between them. Germline values: CDR1 LNHDA, CDR2 SQIVND (reference sequence). The CDR3 is made up of 12 amino acids. CDR3 nucleotides: TGTGCCAGTAGTTGGGACAACCGGGGCTACACCTTC. Amino acid sequence: CASSWDNRGYTF.

This chain connects TRBV15 to TRBJ2-7, with 8 bases lining up with TRBD2. Germline V gives CDR1 LNHNV, CDR2 YYDKDF (reference sequence). The CDR3 length is 19 residues. Losses at the gene ends were 1 base for V and 0 bases for J; bases not matched to a gene: 14. CDR3 in amino acids: CATSRAPGLAGASSYEQYF. In nucleotides, the CDR3 is TGTGCCACCAGCAGAGCTCCTGGCCTAGCGGGCGCGAGCTCCTACGAGCAGTACTTC.

This clone was observed a single time. The rearrangement links TRBV14 to TRBJ1-2; D is possibly TRBD1 (5 bases). CDR3 length equals 17 residues. Germline loops: CDR1 SGHDN, CDR2 FVKESK. The ends were cut back, 0 bases at V and 7 bases at J, with 21 bases in the middle. This CDR3 is CASSQDSGPSGLGGYTF. As DNA, the CDR3 is TGTGCCAGCAGCCAAGATTCCGGTCCCTCAGGGCTCGGTGGCTACACCTTC.

The V call is TRBV28, the J call TRBJ2-7; possible D gene TRBD2, 5 bases. This CDR3 has 13 residues. Germline CDR1 reads MDHEN; CDR2 reads SYDVKM. V was trimmed by 7 bases and J by 4 bases, leaving 14 bases between them. Here the CDR3 reads CASTQVGVYEQYF. The CDR3 bases are TGTGCCAGCACTCAAGTCGGGGTTTACGAGCAGTACTTC.

The J gene is TRBJ1-5, the V gene TRBV18; D is unclear. The V end lost 3 bases, the J end lost 5 bases, and 8 bases lay between the germline ends. The CDR3 runs 13 residues. The germline gives CDR1 KGHSH, CDR2 LQKENI. As DNA, the CDR3 is TGTGCCAGCTCACCGGTCGGAGATCAGCCCCAGCATTTT. Translation gives CASSPVGDQPQHF.

This chain links TRBV11-2 with TRBJ2-1, with TRBD2 matching 9 bases. Germline V gene lookup returns CDR1 SGHAT and CDR2 FQNNGV. This CDR3 spans 15 amino acids. Trimming removed 5 bases from V and 4 bases from J; junction bases left unmatched: 6. The CDR3 spells CASSLGTSWYNEQFF. The CDR3 DNA follows: TGTGCCAGCAGCCTAGGGACTAGCTGGTACAATGAGCAGTTCTTC.

J is TRBJ2-5 and V is TRBV12-5; 9 positions agree with TRBD2. The CDR3 is 15 residues long. Germline loops: CDR1 LGHNT, CDR2 FRNRAP. Germline trimming cut 5 bases from V and 2 bases from J; bases unmatched to any gene: 6. The CDR3 is CASGVSGSWQETQYF. The CDR3 DNA reads as TGTGCTAGTGGTGTTAGCGGGAGTTGGCAAGAGACCCAGTACTTC.

The chain joins TRBV15 to TRBJ2-1; D gene uncertain. Trimming took 8 bases from V and 3 from J, leaving 14 bases between them. There are 14 residues in the CDR3. Germline assignment: CDR1 LNHNV and CDR2 YYDKDF (reference sequence). In nucleotides, the CDR3 is TGTGCCACCCGGCCGTCTGAGCGCTACAATGAGCAGTTCTTC. Its protein product is CATRPSERYNEQFF.

The genes are TRBV6-1 and TRBJ1-1, with D perhaps matching TRBD1 (5 bases). Trimming left V 5 bases short and J 10 bases short, with 20 bases between. In germline, CDR1 is MNHNS, CDR2 SASEGT. The CDR3 has 14 amino acids. The CDR3 region has the DNA TGTGCCAGCAGTCACGATCCGGGACCAGGGAGAGCTTTCTTT. It is translated as CASSHDPGPGRAFF.

DNA for the CDR3: TGTGCCAGCAGCCCGTTCCGGCGCACTGAAGCTTTCTTT. Its translation is CASSPFRRTEAFF. The J gene is TRBJ1-1, the V gene TRBV11-2; the D is unclear. The CDR3 sequence is 13 residues long. Trimming removed 5 bases from V and 4 bases from J, with 11 bases in between. Per the germline V gene, CDR1 is SGHAT and CDR2 is FQNNGV.

The chain links TRBV27 to TRBJ2-7; the match to TRBD2 covers 7 bases. Germline CDR1 MNHEY, CDR2 SMNVEV (reference sequence). This CDR3 has 14 amino acids. The ends lost 6 bases at V and 1 base at J; junction bases unmatched: 6. In DNA, the CDR3 is TGTGCCAGCAGCCTCCTAGCGGAGTCCTACGAGCAGTACTTC. As protein: CASSLLAESYEQYF.

The genes are TRBV19 and TRBJ1-5; D not resolved. Trimming took off 6 bases at V and 1 base at J, with 13 bases between the two ends. Germline CDR1 is LNHDA and CDR2 is SQIVND (reference sequence). This CDR3 spans 15 amino acids. The CDR3 DNA reads TGTGCCAGTAGCCGGTTAGAACCCAGCAATCAGCCCCAGCATTTT. The encoded protein is CASSRLEPSNQPQHF. The full variable domain, with the rest looked up from reference TRBV19 and TRBJ1-5, is DGGITQSPKYLFRKEGQNVTLSCEQNLNHDAMYWYRQDPGQGLRLIYYSQIVNDFQKGDIAEGYSVSREKKESFPLTVTSAQKNPTAFYLCASSRLEPSNQPQHFGDGTRLSIL.

This chain connects TRBV11-1 to TRBJ2-1; 12 bases are a match to TRBD2. With V trimmed by 1 base and J by 4 bases, 2 bases remained unmatched. The CDR3 covers 16 residues. Per germline, CDR1 SGHAT and CDR2 FQDESV (reference sequence). CDR3 DNA sequence: TGTGCCAGCAGCTTAGGGCTAGCGGGAGGGTACAATGAGCAGTTCTTC. This encodes CASSLGLAGGYNEQFF.

Points on this clone: Other DNA sequences of this sample code for an identical CDR3. The rearrangement uses TRBV7-2 and TRBJ1-1; the D is unclear. Germline assignment: CDR1 SGHTA and CDR2 FQGNSA. Trimming cost V 6 bases and J 0 bases, with 8 bases left between them. This CDR3 region has 13 residues. The DNA for the CDR3 is TGTGCCAGCAGTCCGAGGGTGAACACTGAAGCTTTCTTT. Protein product: CASSPRVNTEAFF.

This rearrangement joins TRBV9 to TRBJ2-1; 7 bases line up with TRBD2. V gave up 0 bases and J gave up 2 bases; unmatched junction bases: 5. This CDR3 contains 16 residues. Per germline, CDR1 SGDLS and CDR2 YYNGEE. The CDR3 here is CASSVGGRGTYNEQFF. CDR3 coding DNA: TGTGCCAGCAGCGTAGGCGGGCGGGGGACCTACAATGAGCAGTTCTTC.

The chain recombines TRBV5-1 with TRBJ1-1; D remains ambiguous. The V and J ends lost 0 bases and 2 bases respectively, with 8 bases between them. The CDR3 runs 14 residues. The germline CDR1 and CDR2 sequences are SGHRS and YFSETQ. DNA for the CDR3: TGCGCCAGCAGCTTGGACGTATTCAACACTGAAGCTTTCTTT. Translating gives CASSLDVFNTEAFF.

This rearrangement joins TRBV6-6 to TRBJ2-3, with a weak D call TRBD2 (5 bases). CDR3 size: 12 residues. Germline V gene sequence: CDR1 MNHNY, CDR2 SVGAGI (reference sequence). V lost 7 bases to trimming and J lost 9 bases, with 14 bases between them. CDR3 region: CASTRADSTQYF. The CDR3 nucleotides read TGTGCCAGCACCAGAGCGGATTCCACGCAGTATTTT.

This clone was detected once. This sequence joins TRBV2 and TRBJ2-5; the D gene is possibly TRBD1 (6 bases). This CDR3 region has 12 residues. V was clipped by 6 bases and J by 3 bases, with 8 bases between them. CDR1 is SNHLY, CDR2 FYNNEI, per germline. CDR3 region: CASSQGKETQYF. CDR3 nucleotide sequence: TGTGCCAGCAGCCAGGGGAAAGAGACCCAGTACTTC.

This clone turned up a few times. The chain uses TRBV14 and TRBJ1-1; TRBD1 is a possible D gene (5 bases). V was clipped by 4 bases and J by 5 bases, with 11 bases between them. The length of the CDR3 is 13 residues. Germline CDR1 SGHDN, CDR2 FVKESK. The CDR3 coding sequence is TGTGCCAGCAGCCGAATAGAGGGGACTGAAGCTTTCTTT. It encodes CASSRIEGTEAFF.

V is TRBV27 and J is TRBJ2-5; 10 bases match TRBD2. From germline, CDR1 is MNHEY and CDR2 SMNVEV (reference sequence). V was clipped by 3 bases and J by 4 bases; unmatched bases: 5. The CDR3 loop spans 15 amino acids. CDR3 sequence reads: CASSLVSSGGETQYF. In DNA form, the CDR3 reads TGTGCCAGCAGTTTGGTTTCTAGCGGGGGAGAGACCCAGTACTTC.